These T cell receptor beta chains were read from a single sample in a study of blood T cell repertoires in COVID-19. Only in-frame clones appear in the TCRdb table, and some are missing; sequencing was by immunoSEQ multiplex PCR. Of tens of thousands of clones listed, roughly 87% are singletons. The sequenced sample consisted of peripheral blood. Receptor source: a woman at least 80 years old with active or convalescent COVID-19. CDR3s include the opening cysteine and the closing phenylalanine or tryptophan. The D gene is left open where the match is weak. Clone size appears in some rows only: once, few, many, or a class for an expanded clone.

d_call	clone_size	j_call	v_call	cdr3_aa	cdr3_nt
-	few	TRBJ1-6	TRBV6-2/TRBV6-3	CASSLEGGIGTYNSPLHF	TGTGCCAGCAGTCTCGAAGGGGGAATCGGGACCTATAATTCACCCCTCCACTTT
TRBD2	-	TRBJ2-5	TRBV5-5	CASSFRGGASQETQYF	TGTGCCAGCAGCTTCCGGGGGGGCGCGTCACAAGAGACCCAGTACTTC
-	-	TRBJ2-7	TRBV21-1	CASSKAPGDYEQYF	TGTGCCAGCAGCAAAGCCCCAGGGGACTACGAGCAGTACTTC
-	-	TRBJ1-5	TRBV18	CASSPALGGPNQPQHF	TGTGCCAGCTCACCTGCTCTTGGGGGCCCCAATCAGCCCCAGCATTTT
TRBD1	-	TRBJ2-7	TRBV28	CASSFSPPSRTGYEQYF	TGTGCCAGCAGTTTCTCACCCCCCTCGCGGACAGGTTACGAGCAGTACTTC
TRBD1	-	TRBJ1-5	TRBV18	CASSPGSGQNSNQPQHF	TGTGCCAGCTCACCGGGGTCGGGACAGAACAGCAATCAGCCCCAGCATTTT
-	few	TRBJ1-1	TRBV30	CAWRAGNTEAFF	TGTGCCTGGAGGGCGGGGAACACTGAAGCTTTCTTT
TRBD1	-	TRBJ1-2	TRBV14	CASSPQRTGRYTF	TGTGCCAGCAGCCCACAACGGACAGGCCGCTACACCTTC
-	-	TRBJ1-6	TRBV6-5	CASSYGSQDRSPLHF	TGTGCCAGCAGTTACGGTTCCCAGGATCGGTCACCCCTCCACTTT
TRBD1	-	TRBJ2-7	TRBV5-6	CASSSYRGPTYEQYF	TGTGCCAGCAGCTCATACAGGGGCCCAACCTACGAGCAGTACTTC
-	-	TRBJ2-1	TRBV5-4	CASSLGTPPYNEQFF	TGTGCCAGCAGCTTGGGGACACCTCCCTACAATGAGCAGTTCTTC
-	-	TRBJ1-2	TRBV5-1	CASSLEQTGRYGYTF	TGCGCCAGCAGCTTGGAACAGACCGGTCGCTATGGCTACACCTTC
TRBD1	-	TRBJ1-1	TRBV10-3	CASLRQPGQGHTEAFF	TGTGCCTCCCTCCGCCAGCCGGGACAGGGACACACTGAAGCTTTCTTT
-	-	TRBJ1-5	TRBV6-2/TRBV6-3	CASSLLGTGNQPQHF	TGTGCCAGCAGTCTACTTGGGACTGGGAATCAGCCCCAGCATTTT
-	-	TRBJ1-5	TRBV5-1	CASSLDAGSHQPQHF	TGCGCCAGCAGCTTAGATGCAGGGTCACATCAGCCCCAGCATTTT
-	-	TRBJ1-2	TRBV4-3	CASSQDRNYGYTF	TGCGCCAGCAGCCAAGACCGGAACTATGGCTACACCTTC
TRBD1	-	TRBJ2-7	TRBV11-3	CASSRDRISEQYF	TGTGCCAGCAGCCGGGACAGGATATCCGAGCAGTACTTC
-	-	TRBJ1-2	TRBV11-2	CASSLTPGHGYTF	TGTGCCAGCAGCCTTACACCAGGGCATGGCTACACCTTC